This entry lists 2 T cell receptor beta chains sequenced from one sample in a study of a mutant IDH1 vaccine in newly diagnosed glioma. TCRdb keeps only in-frame clones here, not all; method: immunoSEQ multiplex PCR. The top ten clones hold over 2% of a sample with around 53,000 clones, 91% of them seen once. Time point given: week 11, during vaccination. Vaccinated patients received 300 ug of mutant IDH1 20-mer peptide per dose, with topical imiquimod. Their recognized antigens are unknown. The specimen was PBMCs, collected from a glioma patient whose treatment included an IDH1 peptide vaccine. The receptor source for this set is a man in his forties or fifties with glioma.

This clone was picked up one time. The V gene is TRBV6-1, the J gene TRBJ1-1, with D perhaps matching TRBD1 (5 bases). This CDR3 is 13 amino acids long. The V and J ends lost 4 bases and 6 bases respectively, with 12 bases between them. Looked up from germline, CDR1 is MNHNS and CDR2 is SASEGT. The CDR3 region has the DNA TGTGCCAGCAGTGCTTCGGGACGCCCTGAAGCTTTCTTT. Its translation is CASSASGRPEAFF.

The chain couples TRBV7-8 to TRBJ1-3; the D is unclear. Germline V gene data show CDR1 as SGHVS and CDR2 as FQNEAQ. The CDR3 length is 15 residues. Trimming removed 2 bases at V and 4 bases at J, with 12 bases between. DNA of the CDR3: TGTGCCAGCAGCTTAAGACAACTGGAGGGAAACACCATATATTTT. This encodes CASSLRQLEGNTIYF.